The 27 T cell receptor beta chains presented below share a single source sample, sequenced in a study of cytomegalovirus exposure and HLA in healthy donors (TCRdb year 2017). The protocol used for the library was the immunoSEQ multiplex PCR assay. The multiplex PCR relied on a mix of 60 forward primers for TCR Vbeta segments and 13 reverse primers for TCR Jbeta segments. TCRdb limited this immuneACCESS table to in-frame rearrangements with V and J called. A share of clones is missing; checked studies link under half to unresolved V genes, and the rest is unexplained. The sample table holds some 80,000 clones. The top ten hold roughly 13% of the sample. The sample was PBMCs. These receptors all stem from a man aged 50-60 years in good health and CMV-seropositive.

J is TRBJ2-3 and V is TRBV18, with a possible D match to TRBD1 (5 bases). The V gene lost 6 bases and the J gene lost 4 bases, with 20 bases spanning the gap. Germline V CDR1 and CDR2: KGHSH, LQKENI. The CDR3 is 16 amino acids. Here the CDR3 reads CASSLQERAGADTQYF. The CDR3 region has the DNA TGTGCCAGCTCGTTACAGGAACGGGCTGGGGCAGATACGCAGTATTTT.

CDR3 region: CASSVTADTGELFF. DNA of the CDR3: TGTGCCAGCAGCGTGACGGCGGACACCGGGGAGCTGTTTTTT. This rearrangement joins TRBV9 to TRBJ2-2, with no clear D. The V end lost 2 bases, the J end lost 3 bases, and 8 bases lay between the germline ends. Germline V lookup: CDR1 SGDLS, CDR2 YYNGEE. This CDR3 is built from 14 residues. The variable domain in full, with the rest retrieved from reference TRBV9 and TRBJ2-2, is DSGVTQTPKHLITATGQRVTLRCSPRSGDLSVYWYQQSLDQGLQFLIQYYNGEERAKGNILERFSAQQFPDLHSELNLSSLELGDSALYFCASSVTADTGELFFGEGSRLTVL.

The chain has TRBV6-5 and TRBJ1-5, with D possibly TRBD1 on 6 matching bases. V was clipped by 5 bases and J by 7 bases, with 15 bases between them. The CDR3 runs to 14 residues. In germline, CDR1 is MNHEY, CDR2 SVGAGI. CDR3 protein: CASSPGGGPQPQHF. The CDR3 nucleotides read TGTGCCAGCAGTCCCGGGGGGGGGCCCCAGCCCCAGCATTTT.

This chain connects TRBV5-6 to TRBJ2-3; 8 positions match TRBD2. V was pared by 0 bases and J by 2 bases, with 8 bases of the junction left unmatched. There are 17 residues in the CDR3. Germline CDR1 and CDR2: SGHDT and YYEEEE. CDR3 nucleotides: TGTGCCAGCAGCTTGGCCCTAACTAGCGGATTCACAGATACGCAGTATTTT. This sequence encodes CASSLALTSGFTDTQYF.

This chain connects TRBV6-6 to TRBJ1-1, with a weak D call TRBD1 (6 bases). The CDR3 sequence is 14 residues long. V shed 6 bases and J shed 1 base, with 12 bases lying between them. Germline values: CDR1 MNHNY, CDR2 SVGAGI (reference sequence). CDR3 in DNA: TGTGCCAGCAGAGGACAGAGGGGGAACACTGAAGCTTTCTTT. It yields the protein CASRGQRGNTEAFF.

The CDR3 here is CASSSLQGPSSGANVLTF. The CDR3 region has the DNA TGTGCCAGCAGCTCCCTTCAGGGGCCAAGCTCTGGGGCCAACGTCCTGACTTTC. The V and J genes are TRBV7-9 and TRBJ2-6, with D perhaps matching TRBD1 (6 bases). This CDR3 has 18 residues. Trimming left V 4 bases short and J 0 bases short, with 16 bases between. The V gene's germline CDR1 is SEHNR and CDR2 FQNEAQ (reference sequence).

V and J are TRBV2 and TRBJ1-1; D unresolved. This CDR3 spans 12 amino acids. CDR1 and CDR2 (germline): SNHLY, FYNNEI. The V gene lost 6 bases and the J gene lost 8 bases, with 13 bases spanning the gap. For the CDR3, the DNA is TGTGCCAGCAGCGCGGGCCCTCAAGAAGCTTTCTTT. It is translated as CASSAGPQEAFF.

V is TRBV6-5 and J is TRBJ1-3; D ambiguous. With 5 bases removed from V and 1 base from J, the gap between germline ends came to 9 bases. Germline V gene sequence: CDR1 MNHEY, CDR2 SVGAGI. This CDR3 is 14 amino acids long. As DNA, the CDR3 is TGTGCCAGCAGTCAATTTCAGTCTGGAAACACCATATATTTT. It encodes CASSQFQSGNTIYF.

The chain has TRBV6-5 and TRBJ1-1, with D maybe TRBD1 (6 bases). V was pared by 0 bases and J by 3 bases, with 8 bases between. Germline V gives CDR1 MNHEY, CDR2 SVGAGI. The CDR3 spans 14 residues. The CDR3 nucleotides read TGTGCCAGCAGTTACTCCAGGGGCGACACTGAAGCTTTCTTT. Amino acids: CASSYSRGDTEAFF.

The V gene is TRBV5-4, the J gene TRBJ2-7; 11 nucleotides align to TRBD2. The V segment lost 3 bases and the J segment 4 bases; nucleotides outside the gene matches: 3. This CDR3 is 14 amino acids long. Germline V gene data show CDR1 as SGHNT and CDR2 as YYREEE (reference sequence). CDR3 sequence: CASSSRTSGYEQYF. The CDR3 DNA follows: TGTGCCAGCAGCTCCCGGACTAGCGGGTACGAGCAGTACTTC. The whole variable domain, remainder taken from reference TRBV5-4 and TRBJ2-7, is ETGVTQSPTHLIKTRGQQVTLRCSSQSGHNTVSWYQQALGQGPQFIFQYYREEENGRGNFPPRFSGLQFPNYSSELNVNALELDDSALYLCASSSRTSGYEQYFGPGTRLTVT.

The V gene is TRBV14, the J gene TRBJ1-4, with unresolved D. From germline, CDR1 is SGHDN and CDR2 FVKESK. V was trimmed by 1 base and J by 6 bases, leaving 18 bases between them. The CDR3 loop spans 17 amino acids. The CDR3 nucleotides are TGTGCCAGCAGCCAAGGGTTTGGTGCGGCTCCGTATGAAAAACTGTTTTTT. This encodes CASSQGFGAAPYEKLFF.

In DNA, the CDR3 is TGTGCCAGCAGTGGCCCGGGGGAGGGGCGAGGCTACACCTTC. It specifies CASSGPGEGRGYTF. The chain joins TRBV25-1 to TRBJ1-2, with a weak D call TRBD1 (5 bases). The CDR3 runs 14 residues. Deletions cut 4 bases from V and 8 bases from J, with 17 bases between. The germline CDR1 and CDR2 sequences are MGHDK and SYGVNS.

V and J are TRBV29-1 and TRBJ2-5, with unresolved D. The CDR3 contains 12 residues. Trimming shortened V by 5 bases and J by 5 bases, and 12 bases separated the two germline ends. Germline CDR1 SQVTM, CDR2 ANQGSEA. Here the CDR3 reads CSVSNSQETQYF. CDR3 coding DNA: TGCAGCGTTAGCAACAGTCAGGAGACCCAGTACTTC.

The chain has TRBV27 and TRBJ2-1, with D uncertain. Deletions cut 4 bases from V and 4 bases from J, with 5 bases between. There are 12 residues in the CDR3. Germline lookup yields CDR1 MNHEY and CDR2 SMNVEV (reference sequence). The CDR3 DNA reads TGTGCCAGCAGTTACGGGTACAATGAGCAGTTCTTC. Translated, it gives CASSYGYNEQFF.

The chain recombines TRBV5-1 with TRBJ2-7; 8 bases fit TRBD2. Germline CDR1 SGHRS, CDR2 YFSETQ. V was clipped by 0 bases and J by 0 bases; unmatched bases: 5. There are 16 residues in the CDR3. The CDR3 here is CASSLEGLGTSYEQYF. The CDR3 DNA follows: TGCGCCAGCAGCTTGGAGGGACTAGGAACCTCCTACGAGCAGTACTTC.

The rearrangement links TRBV7-9 to TRBJ2-5; no clear D gene. CDR3 size: 15 residues. Per germline, CDR1 SEHNR and CDR2 FQNEAQ (reference sequence). Trimming took off 5 bases at V and 6 bases at J, with 19 bases between the two ends. The CDR3 loop is CASSVGSAGLQTQYF. DNA of the CDR3: TGTGCCAGCAGCGTGGGCTCGGCAGGCCTGCAGACCCAGTACTTC.

The chain combines TRBV6-5 with TRBJ1-2; D gene uncertain. V dropped 2 bases and J dropped 2 bases, with 6 bases sitting between them. The CDR3 runs to 13 residues. Germline-derived CDR1 and CDR2 are MNHEY and SVGAGI. CDR3 amino acids: CASSYERNYGYTF. CDR3 nucleotides: TGTGCCAGCAGTTACGAGAGAAACTATGGCTACACCTTC.

The rearrangement uses TRBV28 and TRBJ1-1; the D gene is possibly TRBD1 (5 bases). The CDR3 totals 15 residues. CDR1 is MDHEN and CDR2 is SYDVKM in the germline V gene. Trimming shortened V by 2 bases and J by 3 bases, and 13 bases separated the two germline ends. In DNA, the CDR3 is TGTGCCAGCAGTTTAGGGGGGGATTTCGACACTGAAGCTTTCTTT. As protein: CASSLGGDFDTEAFF.

The chain combines TRBV10-3 with TRBJ2-1; TRBD2 agrees at 11 bases. CDR3 length: 15 amino acids. V gave up 6 bases and J gave up 0 bases; unmatched junction bases: 1. The germline CDR1 and CDR2 sequences are ENHRY and SYGVKD. The CDR3 coding sequence is TGTGCCATCAGGGGACTAGCGGACTCCTACAATGAGCAGTTCTTC. Its protein is CAIRGLADSYNEQFF.

The chain employs TRBV27 and TRBJ1-6; tentative D call: TRBD1 (6 bases). V lost 2 bases and J 6 bases, leaving 14 bases between the germline ends. CDR1 is MNHEY, CDR2 SMNVEV, per germline (reference sequence). There are 16 residues in the CDR3. The CDR3 bases are TGTGCCAGCAGTTTAGGGCAGGGGACCTTTAATTCACCCCTCCACTTT. Translation gives CASSLGQGTFNSPLHF.

The chain employs TRBV6-6 and TRBJ1-5; no firm D call. The CDR3 contains 14 residues. Germline loops: CDR1 MNHNY, CDR2 SVGAGI (reference sequence). With 0 bases removed from V and 4 bases from J, the gap between germline ends came to 7 bases. The CDR3 DNA is TGTGCCAGCAGTTACTCGGGAGGGAATCAGCCCCAGCATTTT. Translating gives CASSYSGGNQPQHF.

CDR3 protein: CASSVATGPQGETQYF. The CDR3 coding sequence is TGTGCCAGCAGCGTAGCTACAGGGCCGCAGGGGGAGACCCAGTACTTC. The gene calls are TRBV9 and TRBJ2-5; perhaps TRBD1 as D (6 bases). Trimming took off 0 bases at V and 5 bases at J, with 17 bases between the two ends. CDR3 length: 16 residues. Germline CDR1 is SGDLS and CDR2 is YYNGEE.

CDR3 sequence (DNA): TGCGCCAGCAGGCGCGACAGGGGAACCCAGTACTTC. This translates into CASRRDRGTQYF. The chain couples TRBV10-2 to TRBJ2-5, with 8 bases matching TRBD1. The germline V gene encodes CDR1 WSHSY and CDR2 SAAADI. V lost 6 bases and J lost 8; bases outside the gene matches: 5. CDR3 length: 12 residues.

The genes are TRBV5-6 and TRBJ1-5, with D perhaps TRBD1 (5 bases). Trimming removed 3 bases at V and 0 bases at J, with 13 bases between. Germline assignment: CDR1 SGHDT and CDR2 YYEEEE. The CDR3 length is 16 residues. DNA of the CDR3: TGTGCCAGCAGCTCCAGACAGCGTGGTAGCAATCAGCCCCAGCATTTT. Translated, it gives CASSSRQRGSNQPQHF.

V is TRBV2 and J is TRBJ1-2; 7 nucleotides align to TRBD1. The junction had 4 bases not matched to a gene; V was cut back by 1 base and J by 2 bases. The germline gives CDR1 SNHLY, CDR2 FYNNEI. This CDR3 region has 15 residues. For the CDR3, the DNA is TGTGCCAGCAGTGAAGTAGGGGGCTCGAACTATGGCTACACCTTC. It encodes CASSEVGGSNYGYTF.

The chain combines TRBV28 with TRBJ2-2; 7 nucleotides line up with TRBD1. Germline CDR1 is MDHEN and CDR2 is SYDVKM. The CDR3 loop spans 16 amino acids. V was clipped by 5 bases and J by 1 base; unmatched bases: 7. The CDR3, as DNA: TGTGCCAGCAGTCGATCCGACAGGGAGAACACCGGGGAGCTGTTTTTT. This sequence encodes CASSRSDRENTGELFF.

The V call is TRBV10-2, the J call TRBJ1-6, with D perhaps TRBD1 (5 bases). Germline CDR1 reads WSHSY; CDR2 reads SAAADI. The CDR3 has 13 amino acids. V was clipped by 2 bases and J by 7 bases, with 6 bases between them. The CDR3 here is CASSERGNSPLHF. Written as DNA, the CDR3 is TGCGCCAGCAGTGAGCGGGGGAATTCACCCCTCCACTTT.